The next 21 T cell receptor beta chains were all read from a single sample in a study of T cell repertoires and HLA-DP antigens. The antigens of these receptors remain unknown. Libraries were prepared by immunoSEQ multiplex PCR; TCRdb keeps only in-frame clonotypes and omits some of them. The sample includes some 120,000 clones, 80% to 95% of them seen just once. The sequenced material came from CD4+ T cells from PBMCs. Receptors were obtained from a woman under 30 in good health and CMV-seronegative.

V and J are TRBV9 and TRBJ2-1; 7 bases match TRBD1. The junction had 12 bases not matched to a gene; V was cut back by 3 bases and J by 0 bases. This CDR3 region has 18 residues. Germline V gives CDR1 SGDLS, CDR2 YYNGEE. The CDR3 DNA reads TGTGCCAGCAGCGACCCCCTGACAGGGCCAAGCTCCTACAATGAGCAGTTCTTC. It codes for CASSDPLTGPSSYNEQFF.

The chain employs TRBV5-1 and TRBJ2-1; 8 nucleotides match TRBD2. J lost 8 bases, V lost 4 bases, and 8 bases had no gene match. This CDR3 comprises 14 residues. Germline CDR1 reads SGHRS; CDR2 reads YFSETQ. As DNA, the CDR3 is TGCGCCAGCAGCCCGGGGGGGACTCGGGATGAGCAGTTCTTC. This gives the protein CASSPGGTRDEQFF.

This chain links TRBV10-3 with TRBJ2-1; D call uncertain. Per germline, CDR1 ENHRY and CDR2 SYGVKD. Deletions cut 6 bases from V and 5 bases from J, with 8 bases between. The CDR3 extends over 12 amino acids. The CDR3 DNA follows: TGTGCCATCAGCCGAGGACACAATGAGCAGTTCTTC. Translated, it gives CAISRGHNEQFF.

The chain is built from TRBV28 and TRBJ2-5; 9 bases agree with TRBD1. CDR1 and CDR2 (germline): MDHEN, SYDVKM. This CDR3 region has 18 residues. V lost 3 bases, J lost 1 base, and 12 bases stayed unmatched. CDR3 region: CASSLALGTGPAQETQYF. CDR3 DNA sequence: TGTGCCAGCAGTTTGGCCCTGGGGACAGGGCCCGCCCAAGAGACCCAGTACTTC.

The rearrangement links TRBV7-9 to TRBJ2-2; TRBD2 is a possible D gene (5 bases). This CDR3 has 13 residues. Germline loops: CDR1 SEHNR, CDR2 FQNEAQ (reference sequence). V shed 1 base and J shed 12 bases, with 12 bases lying between them. CDR3 DNA sequence: TGTGCCAGCAGCTTAGTGGGTGGAGGAAAGCTGTTTTTT. This sequence encodes CASSLVGGGKLFF.

The chain joins TRBV28 to TRBJ2-7; 7 positions match TRBD2. CDR3 length: 14 amino acids. Germline CDR1 reads MDHEN; CDR2 reads SYDVKM. The V segment lost 3 bases and the J segment 5 bases; nucleotides outside the gene matches: 7. The CDR3 nucleotides are TGTGCCAGCAGTTTGTCTGGCGGGAGCCACGAGCAGTACTTC. Amino acids: CASSLSGGSHEQYF.

The V and J genes are TRBV28 and TRBJ1-3; 7 positions agree with TRBD1. The CDR3 contains 18 residues. The germline gives CDR1 MDHEN, CDR2 SYDVKM. Trimming at V came to 1 base and at J to 2 bases, leaving 11 bases not matched to a gene. In DNA, the CDR3 is TGTGCCAGCAGTTTATTGGGCAGGGGGGGAGATGCTGGAAACACCATATATTTT. This sequence encodes CASSLLGRGGDAGNTIYF.

The CDR3 sequence: CASSTIRGFTDTQYF. Here the CDR3 DNA reads TGTGCCAGCAGTACCATCCGGGGGTTCACAGATACGCAGTATTTT. The chain joins TRBV25-1 to TRBJ2-3; a weak D match, TRBD2 (6 bases). The V end was cut by 5 bases, the J end by 2 bases, with 14 bases between. The CDR3 sequence is 15 residues long. Germline loops: CDR1 MGHDK, CDR2 SYGVNS.

The chain is built from TRBV9 and TRBJ2-2, with 10 bases matching TRBD1. Trimming cost V 5 bases and J 6 bases; bases outside gene matches: 7. Germline CDR1 is SGDLS and CDR2 is YYNGEE. This CDR3 has 15 amino acids. CDR3: CASRVAGTGAGELFF. CDR3 DNA: TGTGCCAGCAGAGTTGCCGGGACAGGGGCCGGGGAGCTGTTTTTT.

In the case of this clone: One junction end disagrees with the germline gene, perhaps due to a read error. V gene TRBV7-9 combines with J gene TRBJ2-2; D is possibly TRBD1 (5 bases). The CDR3 length is 16 residues. Germline CDR1 and CDR2: SEHNR and FQNEAQ (reference sequence). CDR3 residues: CASSNQLKGNAGELFF. The CDR3 nucleotides are TGTGCCAGCAGCAACCAATTGAAGGGGAACGCCGGGGAGCTGTTTTTT.

V gene TRBV7-2 combines with J gene TRBJ1-2; TRBD1 matches 8 bases. The germline CDR1 and CDR2 sequences are SGHTA and FQGNSA. The V segment lost 4 bases and the J segment 3 bases; nucleotides outside the gene matches: 13. The CDR3 sequence is 17 residues long. Written as DNA, the CDR3 is TGTGCCAGCAGCTCACGGACAGGGAAGGGCTTAGACTATGGCTACACCTTC. Its protein is CASSSRTGKGLDYGYTF.

The chain's CDR3 is CASSPAGGTQHF. The CDR3 nucleotides are TGTGCCAGCTCACCCGCTGGGGGGACCCAGCATTTT. The chain combines TRBV18 with TRBJ1-5; TRBD1 is a possible D gene (5 bases). Germline lookup yields CDR1 KGHSH and CDR2 LQKENI. This CDR3 contains 12 residues. Trimming removed 3 bases from V and 11 bases from J, with 11 bases in between.

The J gene is TRBJ2-2, the V gene TRBV5-5; D unresolved. The CDR3 loop spans 15 amino acids. The V gene's germline CDR1 is SGHKS and CDR2 YYEKEE (reference sequence). V shed 0 bases and J shed 1 base, with 7 bases lying between them. CDR3 DNA sequence: TGTGCCAGCAGCTTGGCTGCCGGGAACACCGGGGAGCTGTTTTTT. Translating it yields CASSLAAGNTGELFF.

This chain joins TRBV4-3 and TRBJ1-1; 8 bases line up with TRBD1. The CDR3 has 14 amino acids. After removal of 4 bases from V and 3 bases from J, the junction contained 4 bases not matched to a gene. Per germline, CDR1 LGHNA and CDR2 YSLEER. The CDR3 nucleotides are TGCGCCAGCAGCCGACTGACAGGGGACACTGAAGCTTTCTTT. Translated, it gives CASSRLTGDTEAFF.

A word on this clone: One end of the junction fails to match germline, which may point to a read error. The chain combines TRBV7-8 with TRBJ2-5; 7 bases fit TRBD1. Germline assignment: CDR1 SGHVS and CDR2 FQNEAQ. This CDR3 contains 15 residues. In DNA form, the CDR3 reads TGTGCCAGCAGCCCCGCCGACAGGGTCCAAGAGGCCCAGTACTTC. As protein: CASSPADRVQEAQYF.

The chain employs TRBV7-9 and TRBJ2-5, with 7 bases fitting TRBD1. Germline values: CDR1 SEHNR, CDR2 FQNEAQ (reference sequence). V was pared by 8 bases and J by 1 base, with 13 bases of the junction left unmatched. This CDR3 has 16 residues. The CDR3 is CASQLTGTRLQETQYF. DNA of the CDR3: TGTGCCAGCCAACTGACAGGGACCCGGCTCCAAGAGACCCAGTACTTC.

This chain uses TRBV14 with TRBJ1-2; possible D gene TRBD1, 5 bases. Trimming took off 6 bases at V and 3 bases at J, with 29 bases between the two ends. The CDR3 contains 19 residues. Germline V gene lookup returns CDR1 SGHDN and CDR2 FVKESK. The CDR3 coding sequence is TGTGCCAGCAGGGCGGGACGGGGCCAAAGCGATATCTCGGACTATGGCTACACCTTC. It encodes CASRAGRGQSDISDYGYTF.

V usage is TRBV28 and J usage is TRBJ2-1; 11 positions agree with TRBD2. The CDR3 runs 16 residues. Germline CDR1 is MDHEN and CDR2 is SYDVKM. The V gene end was trimmed by 4 bases and the J gene end by 3 bases; junction bases not matched to a gene: 5. The chain's CDR3 is CASSSSGLAVYNEQFF. The CDR3 nucleotides are TGTGCCAGCAGTTCGTCGGGACTAGCGGTCTACAATGAGCAGTTCTTC. The entire variable domain, with the rest obtained from reference TRBV28 and TRBJ2-1, is as follows: DVKVTQSSRYLVKRTGEKVFLECVQDMDHENMFWYRQDPGLGLRLIYFSYDVKMKEKGDIPEGYSVSREKKERFSLILESASTNQTSMYLCASSSSGLAVYNEQFFGPGTRLTVL.

V usage is TRBV15 and J usage is TRBJ2-1; D is ambiguous. In germline, CDR1 is LNHNV, CDR2 YYDKDF (reference sequence). The V and J ends lost 4 bases and 2 bases respectively, with 9 bases between them. This CDR3 region has 14 residues. The CDR3 spells CATSTWVTYNEQFF. The DNA of the CDR3 is TGTGCCACCAGCACCTGGGTGACCTACAATGAGCAGTTCTTC.

The CDR3 sequence: CASNRGARQGASDTQYF. In DNA, the CDR3 is TGTGCCAGCAACCGAGGGGCCCGACAGGGGGCCTCAGATACGCAGTATTTT. The chain combines TRBV11-2 with TRBJ2-3, with 10 nucleotides matching TRBD1. Germline V gene data show CDR1 as SGHAT and CDR2 as FQNNGV. The CDR3 consists of 17 residues. V lost 7 bases, J lost 4 bases, and 14 bases stayed unmatched.

V usage is TRBV5-1 and J usage is TRBJ1-2; weak D call: TRBD1 (6 bases). There are 15 residues in the CDR3. Between the trimmed V and J ends, which lost 0 bases and 2 bases, there was a span of 11 bases. Germline V gene sequence: CDR1 SGHRS, CDR2 YFSETQ. CDR3 sequence (DNA): TGCGCCAGCAGCTTGGAGTCAGGGGCCAACTATGGCTACACCTTC. This codes for CASSLESGANYGYTF.